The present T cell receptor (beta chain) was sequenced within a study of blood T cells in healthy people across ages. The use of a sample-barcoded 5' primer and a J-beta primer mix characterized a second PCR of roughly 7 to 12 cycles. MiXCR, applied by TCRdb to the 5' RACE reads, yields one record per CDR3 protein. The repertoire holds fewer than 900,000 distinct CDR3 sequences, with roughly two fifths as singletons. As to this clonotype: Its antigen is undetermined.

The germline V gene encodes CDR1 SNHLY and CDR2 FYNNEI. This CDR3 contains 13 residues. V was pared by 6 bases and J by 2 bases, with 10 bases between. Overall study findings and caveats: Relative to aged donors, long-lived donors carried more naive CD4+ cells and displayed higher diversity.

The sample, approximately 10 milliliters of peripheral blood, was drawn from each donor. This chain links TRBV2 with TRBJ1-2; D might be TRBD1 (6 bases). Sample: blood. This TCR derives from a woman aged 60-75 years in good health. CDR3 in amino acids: CASSAGTNYGYTF. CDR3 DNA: TGTGCCAGCAGCGCCGGGACAAACTATGGCTACACCTTC.